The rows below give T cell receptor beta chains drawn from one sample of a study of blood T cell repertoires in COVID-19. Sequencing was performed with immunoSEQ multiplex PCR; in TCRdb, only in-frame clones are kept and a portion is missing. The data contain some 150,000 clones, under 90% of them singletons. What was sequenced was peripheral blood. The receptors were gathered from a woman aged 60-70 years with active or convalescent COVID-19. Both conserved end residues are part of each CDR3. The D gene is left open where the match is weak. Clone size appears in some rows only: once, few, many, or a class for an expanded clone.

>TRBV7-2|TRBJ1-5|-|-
CASSSTTGEGNQPQHF
TGTGCCAGCAGCTCGACGACAGGTGAAGGCAATCAGCCCCAGCATTTT
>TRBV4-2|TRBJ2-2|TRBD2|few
CASSRQEAGVTGELFF
TGTGCCAGCAGCCGTCAGGAAGCGGGGGTCACCGGGGAGCTGTTTTTT
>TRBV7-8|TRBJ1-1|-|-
CASSFVRGFTEAFF
TGTGCCAGCAGCTTTGTCCGGGGGTTCACTGAAGCTTTCTTT
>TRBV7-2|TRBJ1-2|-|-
CASSLNIIGAPYGYTF
TGTGCCAGCAGCCTTAATATTATAGGGGCTCCCTATGGCTACACCTTC
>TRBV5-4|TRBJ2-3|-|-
CASRGDLYTDTQYF
TGTGCCAGCAGAGGGGACTTGTACACAGATACGCAGTATTTT
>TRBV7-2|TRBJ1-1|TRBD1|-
CASSFWTGGANTEAFF
TGTGCCAGCAGCTTTTGGACAGGGGGCGCGAACACTGAAGCTTTCTTT
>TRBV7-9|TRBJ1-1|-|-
CASSPEGLFAEAFF
TGTGCCAGCAGTCCTGAGGGATTATTCGCTGAAGCTTTCTTT
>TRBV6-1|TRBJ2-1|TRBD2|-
CASSEVTAGGAFDEQFF
TGTGCCAGCAGTGAAGTGACAGCGGGGGGGGCCTTTGATGAGCAGTTCTTC
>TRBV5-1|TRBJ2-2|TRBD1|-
CASSLGTGPGELFF
TGCGCCAGCAGCCTAGGGACAGGGCCTGGGGAGCTGTTTTTT
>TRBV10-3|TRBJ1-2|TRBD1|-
CAISDPPGQGARGYTF
TGTGCCATCAGTGACCCTCCGGGACAGGGTGCCCGGGGCTACACCTTC
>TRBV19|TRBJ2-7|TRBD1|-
CASSRQGLYEQYF
TGTGCCAGTAGTCGACAGGGGTTGTACGAGCAGTACTTC
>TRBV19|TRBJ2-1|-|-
CATDMGGQTINEQFF
TGTGCCACCGATATGGGCGGACAGACGATTAATGAGCAGTTCTTC
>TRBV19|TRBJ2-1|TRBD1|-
CATTRDRDFNEQFF
TGTGCCACAACCCGGGACAGGGACTTCAATGAGCAGTTCTTC
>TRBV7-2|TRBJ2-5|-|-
CASSTRGRFQETQYF
TGTGCCAGCAGCACCAGGGGCCGTTTCCAAGAGACCCAGTACTTC
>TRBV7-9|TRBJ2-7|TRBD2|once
CASSFGGSSYEQYF
TGTGCCAGCAGCTTCGGGGGGAGCTCCTACGAGCAGTACTTC
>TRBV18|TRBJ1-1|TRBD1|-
CASSPFEQGTEAFF
TGTGCCAGCTCACCATTTGAACAGGGGACTGAAGCTTTCTTT
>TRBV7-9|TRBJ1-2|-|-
CASSPITGGRDYGYTF
TGTGCCAGCAGCCCAATTACGGGGGGCAGGGATTATGGCTACACCTTC
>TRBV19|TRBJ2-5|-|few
CASSIAQGGETQYF
TGTGCCAGTAGTATTGCGCAGGGAGGAGAGACCCAGTACTTC
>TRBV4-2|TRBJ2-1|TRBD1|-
CASSPGQGRRDEQFF
TGTGCCAGCAGCCCGGGACAGGGACGAAGGGATGAGCAGTTCTTC
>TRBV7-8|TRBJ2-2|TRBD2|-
CASSSGTSGYTGELFF
TGTGCCAGCAGCTCAGGGACTAGCGGATACACCGGGGAGCTGTTTTTT
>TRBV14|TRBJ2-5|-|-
CASSQASGVWGQETQYF
TGTGCCAGCAGCCAGGCTTCAGGGGTTTGGGGGCAAGAGACCCAGTACTTC
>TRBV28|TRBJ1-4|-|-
CASSRTVNEKLFF
TGTGCCAGCAGCCGGACAGTTAATGAAAAACTGTTTTTT
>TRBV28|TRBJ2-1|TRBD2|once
CASSGSGGGNYNEQFF
TGTGCCAGCAGTGGGAGCGGGGGGGGAAACTACAATGAGCAGTTCTTC
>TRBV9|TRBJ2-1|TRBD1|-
CASSATDRPGSEQFF
TGTGCCAGCAGCGCGACGGACAGGCCTGGCAGTGAGCAGTTCTTC
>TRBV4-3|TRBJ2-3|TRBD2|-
CASSQEVAHLAGGTDTQYF
TGCGCCAGCAGCCAAGAAGTGGCCCATCTAGCGGGAGGCACAGATACGCAGTATTTT
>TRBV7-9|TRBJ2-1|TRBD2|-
CASSLRSAGGHEQFF
TGTGCCAGCAGTTTGCGTTCGGCGGGAGGTCATGAGCAGTTCTTC
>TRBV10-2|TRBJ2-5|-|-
CASSPNSPHQETQYF
TGCGCCAGCAGCCCTAACAGTCCCCACCAAGAGACCCAGTACTTC
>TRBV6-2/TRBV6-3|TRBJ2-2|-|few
CASSFRGAGELFF
TGTGCCAGCAGTTTTAGGGGCGCCGGGGAGCTGTTTTTT
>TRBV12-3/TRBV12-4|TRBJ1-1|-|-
CASSFVGLEAFF
TGTGCCAGCAGTTTTGTGGGGCTTGAAGCTTTCTTT
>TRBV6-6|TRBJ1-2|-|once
CASSPGGQKNYGYTF
TGTGCCAGCAGTCCCGGTGGACAGAAGAACTATGGCTACACCTTC
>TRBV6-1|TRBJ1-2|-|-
CASSDRGNYGYTF
TGTGCCAGCAGTGACAGAGGAAACTATGGCTACACCTTC
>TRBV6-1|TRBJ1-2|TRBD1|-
CASSEKWQGANGYTF
TGTGCCAGCAGTGAAAAGTGGCAGGGGGCAAATGGCTACACCTTC
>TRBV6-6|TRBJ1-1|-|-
CASTTKKGDVTEAFF
TGTGCCAGCACCACCAAAAAGGGGGACGTCACTGAAGCTTTCTTT
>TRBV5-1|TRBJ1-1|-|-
CASGVQVNTEAFF
TGCGCCAGCGGTGTACAGGTGAACACTGAAGCTTTCTTT
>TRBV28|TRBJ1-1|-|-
CASSFRWQGEAFF
TGTGCCAGCAGTTTTCGATGGCAGGGGGAAGCTTTCTTT
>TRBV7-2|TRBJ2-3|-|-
CASSLADYNTDTQYF
TGTGCCAGCAGCTTAGCAGACTATAACACAGATACGCAGTATTTT
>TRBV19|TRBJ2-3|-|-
CASTMRQTDTQYF
TGTGCCAGTACCATGAGACAGACAGATACGCAGTATTTT
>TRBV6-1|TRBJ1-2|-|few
CASSEYGDGYTF
TGTGCCAGCAGTGAATACGGGGATGGCTACACCTTC
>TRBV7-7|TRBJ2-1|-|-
CASSAGGLSYSMNEQFF
TGTGCCAGCAGCGCCGGTGGACTATCCTATTCTATGAATGAGCAGTTCTTC
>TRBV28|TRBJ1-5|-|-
CASSSSLRYSNQPQHF
-
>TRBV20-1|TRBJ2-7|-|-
CSASQPEAGQYEQYF
TGCAGTGCTAGTCAACCGGAAGCGGGACAATACGAGCAGTACTTC
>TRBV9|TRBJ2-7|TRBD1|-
CASSVGTGGSEQYF
TGTGCCAGCAGCGTAGGGACAGGGGGGTCCGAGCAGTACTTC
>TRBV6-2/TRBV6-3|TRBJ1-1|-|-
CASSYSTDMNTEAFF
TGTGCCAGCAGTTACTCGACAGACATGAACACTGAAGCTTTCTTT
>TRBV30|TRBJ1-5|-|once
CAWAGGLDQPQHF
TGTGCCTGGGCGGGGGGGCTGGATCAGCCCCAGCATTTT
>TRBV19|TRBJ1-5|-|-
CASSESDSDNQPQHF
TGTGCCAGTAGTGAAAGCGACAGCGACAATCAGCCCCAGCATTTT
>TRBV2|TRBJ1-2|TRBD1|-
CASSVGQGIGYTF
TGTGCCAGCAGTGTGGGACAGGGCATTGGCTACACCTTC
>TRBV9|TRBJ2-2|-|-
CASSVEGGGAIGELFF
TGTGCCAGCAGCGTAGAGGGTGGAGGTGCCATCGGGGAGCTGTTTTTT
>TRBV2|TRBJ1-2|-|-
CASGQGYGYTF
TGTGCCAGCGGGCAGGGCTATGGCTACACCTTC
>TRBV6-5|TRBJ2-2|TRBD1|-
CASSYGTASNTGELFF
TGTGCCAGCAGTTACGGGACAGCCTCGAACACCGGGGAGCTGTTTTTT
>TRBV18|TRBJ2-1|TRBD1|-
CASSPEGQVYSYNEQFF
TGTGCCAGCTCACCGGAGGGACAGGTCTACTCCTACAATGAGCAGTTCTTC
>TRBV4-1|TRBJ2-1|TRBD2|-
CASSQEGPSGYSYNEQFF
TGCGCCAGCAGCCAGGAGGGGCCTAGCGGATATTCCTACAATGAGCAGTTCTTC
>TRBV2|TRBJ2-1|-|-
CASSASVWRGHNEQFF
TGTGCCAGCAGTGCTTCGGTGTGGCGGGGGCACAATGAGCAGTTCTTC